The clone carrying this TCR beta chain was picked up a small number of times. Its target is not known. Each cDNA held unique molecular identifiers, and template switching gave it a universal primer site. TCRdb fed the 5' RACE reads into MiXCR, producing one record per CDR3 protein. Of 1,800,000 or so distinct CDR3 sequences listed, under 35% are singletons. The sample belongs to a study of identical twins. General study findings and limits: There was an excess of low generation probability in the out-of-frame alpha sequences that twins shared.

Healthy Caucasians supplied all donations. V gave up 3 bases and J gave up 10 bases, with 15 bases separating them. There are 14 residues in the CDR3. Per the germline V gene, CDR1 is MDHEN and CDR2 is SYDVKM. Material for sequencing was cord blood. The chain has TRBV28 and TRBJ1-4; unclear D gene. This receptor was taken from a newborn girl in good health. Here the CDR3 DNA reads TGTGCCAGCAGTTTTCCAGGTGTCTTGGGAAAACTGTTTTTT. Translated: CASSFPGVLGKLFF.